The 4 T cell receptor beta chains below were found in one sample sequenced in a study of regulatory dendritic cells for organ transplantation. The method was immunoSEQ multiplex PCR; TCRdb's version includes in-frame clones alone and lacks a portion of them. This table holds tens of thousands of clones, 65% to 90% found once. Allogeneic regulatory or mature dendritic cells were co-cultured for more than 4 days with CFSE-labeled sorted T cells at 1:10. The antigens these receptors bind are not known. The sample comprised naive CD4+ T cells from blood cultured with dendritic cells. Subset denoted: CD45RA+ naive T cells. The source is a human donor in good health.

The V and J genes are TRBV29-1 and TRBJ1-2, with D maybe TRBD1 (5 bases). The V end lost 4 bases, the J end lost 3 bases, and 15 bases lay between the germline ends. Germline CDR1 SQVTM, CDR2 ANQGSEA. This CDR3 is 14 amino acids long. CDR3 region: CSVGARMGDYGYTF. The CDR3 nucleotides are TGCAGCGTTGGGGCGCGGATGGGGGACTATGGCTACACCTTC.

The table lists this clone with a few counts. The chain is built from TRBV10-3 and TRBJ1-5; D remains ambiguous. There are 12 residues in the CDR3. The germline CDR1 and CDR2 sequences are ENHRY and SYGVKD. V was cut by 3 bases and J by 7 bases, with 7 bases left in between. This CDR3 reads CAISDTGQPQHF. CDR3 DNA sequence: TGTGCCATCAGTGATACCGGGCAGCCCCAGCATTTT.

In its sample, this clone was seen once. The rearrangement uses TRBV5-4 and TRBJ2-7; 11 bases line up with TRBD1. Germline CDR1 SGHNT, CDR2 YYREEE (reference sequence). The CDR3 is 14 amino acids. The V and J ends lost 3 bases and 7 bases, in that order; junction bases with no gene match: 6. The CDR3, as DNA: TGTGCCAGCAGCTCGTCCGGGACAGGGGGTGAGCAGTACTTC. It is translated as CASSSSGTGGEQYF.

CDR3 DNA sequence: TGTGCCAGCAGTTACTCCGAGCGGGGTTACAATGAGCAGTTCTTC. Translated: CASSYSERGYNEQFF. The J gene is TRBJ2-1, the V gene TRBV6-6, with 7 bases lining up with TRBD2. The germline gives CDR1 MNHNY, CDR2 SVGAGI (reference sequence). V shed 0 bases and J 4 bases; nucleotides not matched to a gene: 3. The CDR3 spans 15 residues.